This T cell receptor (beta chain) was captured by sequencing in a study of response to subunit inactivated influenza vaccine. A remark on this clonotype: Its specificity is not known.

CDR3 size: 14 residues. V was pared by 1 base and J by 0 bases, with 7 bases between. Germline V gives CDR1 DFQATT, CDR2 SNEGSKA (reference sequence). TCRdb analysed the RT-PCR reads with MiXCR anew, one entry per CDR3 protein. The table shows around 170,000 distinct CDR3 sequences, with over 8.5% occurring only once. Study observations and caveats: The study's authors posited that every seasonal influenza vaccination enlists few new T cells.

This TCR derives from a man between 50 and 69 years old who received an inactivated influenza vaccine. This chain uses TRBV20-1 with TRBJ2-4; perhaps TRBD2 as D (5 bases). Sequencing was performed on CD8+ T cells sorted from PBMCs, taken less than 30 months after vaccination. CDR3 sequence (DNA): TGCAGTGCTAGAGGGCGGGCAGCCAAAAACATTCAGTACTTC. Encoded protein: CSARGRAAKNIQYF.